The next 7 T cell receptor beta chains were all read from a single sample in a study of T-cell reconstitution after alpha-beta-depleted transplantation in children. Researchers prepared the TCRbeta library using unique molecular identifiers, the study reports. TCRdb re-analysed the PCR reads in MiXCR, keeping a single row per CDR3 protein. The sample holds about 830,000 distinct CDR3 sequences, under 20% seen once. The material was PBMCs, mostly from graft donor cells, obtained 360 days after TCRalphabeta/CD19-depleted stem cell transplant. The receptors stem from a male patient aged 5 to 17 who had a stem cell transplant for acute lymphoblastic leukemia, so the T cells may come from the graft donor.

The chain joins TRBV12-3 or TRBV12-4 to TRBJ2-7; D ambiguous. This CDR3 comprises 14 residues. Trimming removed 2 bases at V and 3 bases at J, with 11 bases between. The chain's CDR3 is CASSLSWLGYEQYF. The CDR3 DNA sequence: TGTGCCAGCAGTTTATCCTGGCTGGGCTACGAGCAGTACTTC.

The gene calls are TRBV7-9 and TRBJ2-5; D may be TRBD1 or TRBD2 (6 bases each). V shed 7 bases and J shed 4 bases, with 19 bases lying between them. From germline, CDR1 is SEHNR and CDR2 FQNEAQ (reference sequence). The CDR3 is made up of 15 amino acids. This CDR3 is CASTHTDGGGETQYF. Here the CDR3 DNA reads TGTGCCAGCACCCACACGGATGGAGGGGGAGAGACCCAGTACTTC. Variable domain in full (rest from reference TRBV7-9 and TRBJ2-5): DTGVSQNPRHKITKRGQNVTFRCDPISEHNRLYWYRQTLGQGPEFLTYFQNEAQLEKSRLLSDRFSAERPKGSFSTLEIQRTEQGDSAMYLCASTHTDGGGETQYFGPGTRLLVL.

This clonotype was observed a handful of times. The rearrangement uses TRBV4-1 and TRBJ2-2; no definite D call. The CDR3 is made up of 15 amino acids. Germline CDR1 MGHRA, CDR2 YSYEKL. The V gene lost 0 bases and the J gene lost 3 bases, with 8 bases spanning the gap. In nucleotides, the CDR3 is TGCGCCAGCAGCCAAGAAGACTTAGACACCGGGGAGCTGTTTTTT. This sequence encodes CASSQEDLDTGELFF.

V is TRBV9 and J is TRBJ2-7, with D perhaps given as TRBD1 or TRBD2 (6 bases each). CDR1 and CDR2 (germline): SGDLS, YYNGEE. Trimming left V 1 base short and J 4 bases short, with 12 bases between. This CDR3 has 14 amino acids. The CDR3 loop reads CASSVSGGGYEQYF. The DNA for the CDR3 is TGTGCCAGCAGCGTATCTGGAGGGGGGTACGAGCAGTACTTC.

This clonotype was detected many times. The rearrangement uses TRBV12-3 or TRBV12-4 and TRBJ2-3, with D possibly TRBD2 on 6 matching bases. The CDR3 runs 14 residues. Trimming cost V 3 bases and J 2 bases, with 9 bases left between them. The CDR3, as DNA: TGTGCCAGCAGTTTCCCGGGAGACACAGATACGCAGTATTTT. This gives the protein CASSFPGDTDTQYF.

This clonotype has just a few counts. The chain joins TRBV2 to TRBJ2-1; D is unresolved. The CDR3 consists of 13 residues. Trimming shortened V by 7 bases and J by 6 bases, and 13 bases separated the two germline ends. Germline V gives CDR1 SNHLY, CDR2 FYNNEI. The CDR3 region has the DNA TGTGCCAGCAAAACACCTCCTGCCAATGAGCAGTTCTTC. It translates to CASKTPPANEQFF. The whole variable domain, filled in from reference TRBV2 and TRBJ2-1, reads EPEVTQTPSHQVTQMGQEVILRCVPISNHLYFYWYRQILGQKVEFLVSFYNNEISEKSEIFDDQFSVERPDGSNFTLKIRSTKLEDSAMYFCASKTPPANEQFFGPGTRLTVL.

J is TRBJ2-5 and V is TRBV29-1; D unclear. The CDR3 is made up of 11 amino acids. V lost 4 bases, J lost 5 bases, and 8 bases lay in between. Per germline, CDR1 SQVTM and CDR2 ANQGSEA. The CDR3 nucleotides are TGCAGCGTTGCTGATCTTGAGACCCAGTACTTC. It specifies CSVADLETQYF.